The clone carrying this T cell receptor beta chain was observed a handful of times. Its antigen is not known. The CDR3 is made up of 16 amino acids. Germline trimming cut 0 bases from V and 7 bases from J; bases unmatched to any gene: 10. Germline V lookup: CDR1 SGHAT, CDR2 FQNNGV. Using its own MiXCR run on the reads, TCRdb lists one record per CDR3 protein. This sample carries 250,000 to 300,000 distinct CDR3 sequences, under 25% of them seen once, and the ten largest clones take under 25%. The data were taken from a study of T cell repertoires in cytomegalovirus infection. The rearrangement joins TRBV11-2 to TRBJ2-5; TRBD2 aligns across 8 bases. The sequence was collected from a human donor in good health (CMV status not recorded). Some clones in this sample may be carry-over from other donors' samples. The source was cultured PBMCs, collected from culture after CMV antigen stimulation. The CDR3 sequence is CASSLEPAGVLGTQYF. The CDR3 coding sequence is TGTGCCAGCAGCTTAGAACCAGCGGGAGTACTTGGGACCCAGTACTTC.